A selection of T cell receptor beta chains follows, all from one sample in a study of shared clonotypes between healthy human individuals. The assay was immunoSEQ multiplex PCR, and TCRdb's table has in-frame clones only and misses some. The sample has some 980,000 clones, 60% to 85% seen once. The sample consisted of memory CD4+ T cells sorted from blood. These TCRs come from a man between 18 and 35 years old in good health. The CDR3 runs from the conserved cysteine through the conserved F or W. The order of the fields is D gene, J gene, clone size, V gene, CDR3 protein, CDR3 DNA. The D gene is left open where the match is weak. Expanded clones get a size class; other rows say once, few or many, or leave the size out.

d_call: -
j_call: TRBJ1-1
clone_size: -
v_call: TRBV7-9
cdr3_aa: CASSFSRSHNTEAFF
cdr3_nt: TGTGCCAGCAGCTTCAGCAGGAGCCACAACACTGAAGCTTTCTTT

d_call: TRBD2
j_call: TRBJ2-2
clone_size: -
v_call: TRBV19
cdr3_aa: CASSKTSPNTGELFF
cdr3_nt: TGTGCCAGTAGCAAGACTAGCCCGAACACCGGGGAGCTGTTTTTT

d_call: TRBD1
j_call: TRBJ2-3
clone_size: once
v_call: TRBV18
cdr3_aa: CASSRQGASTDTQYF
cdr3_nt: TGTGCCAGCTCACGGCAGGGGGCTTCGACAGATACGCAGTATTTT

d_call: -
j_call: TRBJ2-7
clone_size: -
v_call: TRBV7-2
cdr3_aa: CASSLANSIYEQYF
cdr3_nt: TGTGCCAGCAGCTTAGCCAACAGTATCTACGAGCAGTACTTC

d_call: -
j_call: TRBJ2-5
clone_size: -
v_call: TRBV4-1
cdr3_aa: CASSQRKDRFRGGAQETQYF
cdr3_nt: TGCGCCAGCAGCCAGCGGAAGGACCGTTTCAGGGGAGGGGCACAAGAGACCCAGTACTTC

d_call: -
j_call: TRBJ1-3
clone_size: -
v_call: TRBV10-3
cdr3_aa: CAISETGWHTIYF
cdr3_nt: TGTGCCATCAGTGAGACAGGGTGGCACACCATATATTTT

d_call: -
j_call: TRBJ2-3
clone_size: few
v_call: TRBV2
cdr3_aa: CASSSRTDTQYF
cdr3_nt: TGTGCCAGCAGTAGCCGCACAGATACGCAGTATTTT

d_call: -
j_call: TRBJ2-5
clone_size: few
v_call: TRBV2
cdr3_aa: CASSVVGDPVRETQYF
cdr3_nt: TGTGCCAGCAGTGTTGTCGGCGACCCAGTGCGGGAGACCCAGTACTTC

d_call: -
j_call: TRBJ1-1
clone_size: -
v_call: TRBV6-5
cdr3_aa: CASSSGTEAFF
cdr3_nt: TGTGCCAGCAGTTCCGGGACAGAAGCTTTCTTT

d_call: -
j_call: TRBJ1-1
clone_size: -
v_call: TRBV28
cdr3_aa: CASSFDQAPMNTEAFF
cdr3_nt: TGTGCCAGCAGTTTCGATCAGGCCCCAATGAACACTGAAGCTTTCTTT

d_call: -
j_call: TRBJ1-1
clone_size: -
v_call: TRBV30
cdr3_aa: CAWRRPGAMGTEAFF
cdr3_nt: TGTGCCTGGAGGCGGCCGGGGGCGATGGGGACTGAAGCTTTCTTT

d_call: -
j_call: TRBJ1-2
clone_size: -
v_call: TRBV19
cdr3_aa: CASSISAGRVGGYTF
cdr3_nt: TGTGCCAGTAGTATATCCGCAGGCCGCGTAGGGGGCTACACCTTC

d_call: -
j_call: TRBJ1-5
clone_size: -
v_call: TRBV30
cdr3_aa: CAWRLPGRPQHF
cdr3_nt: TGTGCCTGGAGACTCCCCGGGCGGCCCCAGCATTTT

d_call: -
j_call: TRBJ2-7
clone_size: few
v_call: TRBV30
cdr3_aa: CASDSPSRYEQYF
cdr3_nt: TGTGCCTCGGACAGTCCCTCACGGTACGAGCAGTACTTC

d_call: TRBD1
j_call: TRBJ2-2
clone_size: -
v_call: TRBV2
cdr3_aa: CASSFRGPVPPNTGELFF
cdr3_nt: TGTGCCAGCAGTTTTAGGGGGCCCGTCCCCCCGAACACCGGGGAGCTGTTTTTT

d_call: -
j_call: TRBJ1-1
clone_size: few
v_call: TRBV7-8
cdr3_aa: CASTTRKNTEAFF
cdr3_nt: TGTGCCAGCACCACACGCAAGAACACTGAAGCTTTCTTT

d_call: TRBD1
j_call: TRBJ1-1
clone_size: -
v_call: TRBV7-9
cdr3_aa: CASRVYGTGGRTEAFF
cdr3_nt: TGTGCCAGCAGGGTGTATGGGACAGGGGGTCGGACTGAAGCTTTCTTT

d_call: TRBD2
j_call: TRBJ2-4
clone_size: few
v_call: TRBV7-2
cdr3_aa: CASSLNGGAKNIQYF
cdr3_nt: TGTGCCAGCAGCTTGAACGGGGGGGCCAAAAACATTCAGTACTTC

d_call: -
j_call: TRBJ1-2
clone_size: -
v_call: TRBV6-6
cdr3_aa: CASSYRNYGYTF
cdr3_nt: TGTGCCAGCAGTTACCGAAACTATGGCTACACCTTC

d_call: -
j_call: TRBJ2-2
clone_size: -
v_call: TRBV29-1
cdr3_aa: CSVERGSGELFF
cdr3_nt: TGCAGCGTTGAACGGGGTTCCGGGGAGCTGTTTTTT

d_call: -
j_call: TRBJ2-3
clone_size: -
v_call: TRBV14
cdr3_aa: CASSQDGGKADTQYF
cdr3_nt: TGTGCCAGCAGCCAAGACGGCGGGAAGGCAGATACGCAGTATTTT

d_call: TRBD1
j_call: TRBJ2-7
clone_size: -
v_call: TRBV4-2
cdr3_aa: CASSQGPETGVHEQYF
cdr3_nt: TGTGCCAGCAGCCAAGGCCCCGAGACAGGGGTTCACGAGCAGTACTTC

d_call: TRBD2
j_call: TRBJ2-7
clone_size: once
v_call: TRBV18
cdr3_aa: CASSPTGPGGSYEQYF
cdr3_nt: TGTGCCAGCTCACCAACAGGACCGGGAGGCTCCTACGAGCAGTACTTC

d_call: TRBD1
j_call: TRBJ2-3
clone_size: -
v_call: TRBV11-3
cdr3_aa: CASSLTGGSTDTQYF
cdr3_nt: TGTGCCAGCAGCTTAACAGGGGGTTCGACAGATACGCAGTATTTT

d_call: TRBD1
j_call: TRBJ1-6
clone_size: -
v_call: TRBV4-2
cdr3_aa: CASSQEGQASLTPLHF
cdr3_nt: TGTGCCAGCAGCCAAGAAGGACAGGCGTCCCTAACACCCCTCCACTTT

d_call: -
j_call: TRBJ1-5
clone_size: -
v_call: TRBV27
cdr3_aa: CASSDLVGQPQHF
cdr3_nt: TGTGCCAGCAGCGACCTAGTGGGACAGCCCCAGCATTTT

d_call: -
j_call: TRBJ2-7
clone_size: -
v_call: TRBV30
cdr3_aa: CAWKKTASYEQYF
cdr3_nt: TGTGCCTGGAAAAAGACAGCCTCTTACGAGCAGTACTTC

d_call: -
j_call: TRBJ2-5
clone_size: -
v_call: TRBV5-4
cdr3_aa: CASSEDRGRTQYF
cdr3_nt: TGTGCCAGCAGCGAAGACCGGGGGAGAACCCAGTACTTC

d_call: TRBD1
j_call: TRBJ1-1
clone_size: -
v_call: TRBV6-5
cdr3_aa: CASRRTGGVTEAFF
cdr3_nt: TGTGCCAGCAGACGAACAGGGGGAGTTACTGAAGCTTTCTTT

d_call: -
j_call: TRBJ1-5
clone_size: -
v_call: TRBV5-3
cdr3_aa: CARSRGQGDQPQHF
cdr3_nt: TGTGCCAGAAGCCGAGGACAAGGCGATCAGCCCCAGCATTTT

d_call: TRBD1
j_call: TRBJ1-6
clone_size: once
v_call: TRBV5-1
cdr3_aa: CASSAGVDRGNSPLHF
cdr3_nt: TGCGCCAGCAGCGCGGGGGTCGACAGGGGTAATTCACCCCTCCACTTT

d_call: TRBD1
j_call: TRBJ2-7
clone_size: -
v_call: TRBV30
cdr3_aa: CAWRRQGVGAYEQYF
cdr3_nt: TGTGCCTGGAGGAGACAGGGGGTAGGTGCCTACGAGCAGTACTTC

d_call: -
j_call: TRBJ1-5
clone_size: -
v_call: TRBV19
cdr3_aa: CASTTEGDNNQPQHF
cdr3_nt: TGTGCCAGTACCACCGAAGGGGATAACAATCAGCCCCAGCATTTT

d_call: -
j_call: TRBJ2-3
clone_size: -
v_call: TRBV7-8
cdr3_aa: CASSLPPGDTQYF
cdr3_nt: TGTGCCAGCAGCTTGCCCCCTGGGGATACGCAGTATTTT

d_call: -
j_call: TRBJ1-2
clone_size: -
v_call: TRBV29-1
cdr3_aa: CSGDIGYGYTF
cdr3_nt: TGCAGTGGGGACATAGGCTATGGCTACACCTTC

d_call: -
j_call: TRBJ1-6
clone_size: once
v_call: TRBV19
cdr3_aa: CASSIARRDNSPLHF
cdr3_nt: TGTGCCAGTAGTATAGCCCGCAGGGATAATTCACCCCTCCACTTT

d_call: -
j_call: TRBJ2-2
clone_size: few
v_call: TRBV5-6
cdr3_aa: CASSLSAGELFF
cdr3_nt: TGTGCCAGCAGCTTGAGCGCGGGGGAGCTGTTTTTT

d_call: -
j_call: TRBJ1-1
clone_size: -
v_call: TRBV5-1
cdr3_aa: CASSPAGRGQGTEAFF
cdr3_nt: TGCGCCAGCAGCCCCGCGGGTCGGGGCCAGGGAACTGAAGCTTTCTTT

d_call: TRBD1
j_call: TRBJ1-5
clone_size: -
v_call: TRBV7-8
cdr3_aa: CASSLTGGEYQPQHF
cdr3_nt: TGTGCCAGCAGCTTAACAGGGGGAGAGTATCAGCCCCAGCATTTT

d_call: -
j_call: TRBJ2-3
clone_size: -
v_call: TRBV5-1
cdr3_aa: CASRLTGLTDTQYF
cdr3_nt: TGCGCCAGCAGATTAACGGGGCTCACAGATACGCAGTATTTT

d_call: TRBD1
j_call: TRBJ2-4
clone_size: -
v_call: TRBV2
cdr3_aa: CASSGTGSKNIQYF
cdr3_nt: TGTGCCAGCAGCGGGACAGGGAGCAAAAACATTCAGTACTTC

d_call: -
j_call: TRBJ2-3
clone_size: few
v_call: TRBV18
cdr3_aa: CASSPQRSTDTQYF
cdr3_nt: TGTGCCAGCTCACCCCAGAGGAGCACAGATACGCAGTATTTT

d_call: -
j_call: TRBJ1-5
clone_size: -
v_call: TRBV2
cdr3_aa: CASSEQGGQFNQPQHF
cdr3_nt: TGTGCCAGCAGTGAACAGGGAGGACAGTTCAATCAGCCCCAGCATTTT

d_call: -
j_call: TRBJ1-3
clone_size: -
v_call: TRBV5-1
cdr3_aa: CASSLAGIGNTIYF
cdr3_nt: TGCGCCAGCAGCTTGGCAGGGATTGGAAACACCATATATTTT

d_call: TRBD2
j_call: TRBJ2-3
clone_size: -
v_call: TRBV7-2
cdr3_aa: CASSSRLAGGSTDTQYF
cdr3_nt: TGTGCCAGCAGCTCTCGACTAGCGGGAGGGAGCACAGATACGCAGTATTTT

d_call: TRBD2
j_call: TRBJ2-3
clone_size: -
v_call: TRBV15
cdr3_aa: CATSWGGAGGSTDTQYF
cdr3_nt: TGTGCCACCAGCTGGGGAGGTGCGGGGGGGAGCACAGATACGCAGTATTTT

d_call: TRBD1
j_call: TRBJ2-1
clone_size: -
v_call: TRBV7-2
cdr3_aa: CASSVDRAGEQFF
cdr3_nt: TGTGCCAGCAGCGTAGACAGGGCGGGTGAGCAGTTCTTC

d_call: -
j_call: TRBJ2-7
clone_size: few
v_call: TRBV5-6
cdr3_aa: CASTPQGFNGEQYF
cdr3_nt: TGTGCCAGCACCCCCCAAGGGTTCAACGGGGAGCAGTACTTC

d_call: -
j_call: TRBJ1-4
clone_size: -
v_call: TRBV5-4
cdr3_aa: CASSVGGAMREKLFF
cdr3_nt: TGTGCCAGCAGCGTTGGGGGGGCGATGCGGGAAAAACTGTTTTTT

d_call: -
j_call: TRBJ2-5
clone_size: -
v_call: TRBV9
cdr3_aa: CASSPQSGPRETQYF
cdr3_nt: TGTGCCAGCAGCCCCCAGTCGGGGCCCCGGGAGACCCAGTACTTC

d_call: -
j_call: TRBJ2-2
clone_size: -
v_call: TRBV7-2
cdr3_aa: CASSLGGMAGELFF
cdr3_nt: TGTGCCAGCAGCTTAGGTGGGATGGCCGGGGAGCTGTTTTTT

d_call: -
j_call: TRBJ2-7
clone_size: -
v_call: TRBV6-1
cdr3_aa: CASSDHGGFDSYEQYF
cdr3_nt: TGTGCCAGCAGTGACCATGGAGGGTTCGATAGCTACGAGCAGTACTTC

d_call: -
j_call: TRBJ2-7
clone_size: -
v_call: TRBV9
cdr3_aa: CASSVGLPDSYEQYF
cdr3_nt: TGTGCCAGCAGCGTAGGGTTACCGGACAGCTACGAGCAGTACTTC

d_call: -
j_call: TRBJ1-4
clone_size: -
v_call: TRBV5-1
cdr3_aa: CASSSGQSPTNEKLFF
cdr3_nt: TGCGCCAGCAGCTCTGGACAGAGCCCAACTAATGAAAAACTGTTTTTT

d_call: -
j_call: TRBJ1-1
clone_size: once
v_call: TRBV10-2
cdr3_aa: CASSESAGVTEAFF
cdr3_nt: TGCGCCAGCAGTGAGTCCGCAGGGGTTACTGAAGCTTTCTTT

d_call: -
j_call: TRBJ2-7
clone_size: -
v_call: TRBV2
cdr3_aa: CASSQGSAPPYEQYF
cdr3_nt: TGTGCCAGCAGTCAGGGAAGTGCCCCTCCCTACGAGCAGTACTTC

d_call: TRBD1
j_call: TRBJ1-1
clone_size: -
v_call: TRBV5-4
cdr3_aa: CASSLAGRGPRNTEAFF
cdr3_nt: TGTGCCAGCAGCTTGGCAGGCAGGGGGCCCCGGAACACTGAAGCTTTCTTT

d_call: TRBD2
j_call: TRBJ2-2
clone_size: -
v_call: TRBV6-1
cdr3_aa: CASSQGVAGLTGELFF
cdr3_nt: TGTGCCAGCAGTCAAGGGGTAGCGGGACTAACCGGGGAGCTGTTTTTT

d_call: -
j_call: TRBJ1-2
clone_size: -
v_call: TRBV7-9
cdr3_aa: CASSSSNYGYTF
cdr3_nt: TGTGCCAGCAGCTCGTCTAACTATGGCTACACCTTC